This is a list of T cell receptor beta chains from one sample in a study of tumor-infiltrating lymphocytes in primary liver carcinoma. TCRdb analysed the multiplex PCR reads with MiXCR anew, one entry per CDR3 protein. Counted here are 100,000 or so distinct CDR3 sequences, 55% to 80% occurring once; the ten biggest clones make up approximately 12%. Material for sequencing was liver tumor tissue from sampling region 2. Source of these receptors: a woman aged 55-75 years with primary liver carcinoma and hepatitis B virus infection. Each CDR3 is given with its conserved first and last residue. Fields, in order: V gene, D gene, J gene, clone size, CDR3 DNA, CDR3 protein. The D gene is left open where the match is weak. Size is omitted from some rows. Given values are once, few, many or a class for expanded clones.

V gene: TRBV5-6; D gene: NA; J gene: TRBJ2-5; clone size: once; CDR3 DNA: TGTGCCAGCAGCTTGGGGCTAGTTGAAGGGACCAAGTACTTC; CDR3 protein: CASSLGLVEGTKYF
V gene: TRBV5-1; D gene: TRBD2; J gene: TRBJ2-1; clone size: NA; CDR3 DNA: TGCGCCAGCAGCGCTGGGGGGACCAGCGGGAGAAATGACCAGTTCTTC; CDR3 protein: CASSAGGTSGRNDQFF
V gene: TRBV7-8; D gene: NA; J gene: TRBJ1-1; clone size: many; CDR3 DNA: TGTGCCAGCAGCTGGAAGGGCGTAACTGAAGCTTTCTTT; CDR3 protein: CASSWKGVTEAFF
V gene: TRBV11-3; D gene: NA; J gene: TRBJ1-1; clone size: once; CDR3 DNA: TGTGCCAGCAGTCAGGACGGCTTGAACACTAAAGCTTCCTTT; CDR3 protein: CASSQDGLNTKASF
V gene: TRBV30; D gene: NA; J gene: TRBJ1-1; clone size: NA; CDR3 DNA: TGCGCCTGGAAACATAGAGGCGGAGAGGACACTGTAGCTTTCTTT; CDR3 protein: CAWKHRGGEDTVAFF
V gene: TRBV11-2; D gene: TRBD2; J gene: TRBJ2-3; clone size: medium-sized; CDR3 DNA: TGTGCCAGCAGCCCAGGGACTAGCGGCACAGATACGCAGTATTTT; CDR3 protein: CASSPGTSGTDTQYF
V gene: TRBV6-1; D gene: NA; J gene: TRBJ2-7; clone size: NA; CDR3 DNA: NA; CDR3 protein: CASTFGQGAGHEQYF
V gene: TRBV4-1; D gene: NA; J gene: TRBJ2-7; clone size: NA; CDR3 DNA: TGCGCCAGCAGCCACCCTGGAGAAGGGGGAAAAGAACGGTACTTC; CDR3 protein: CASSHPGEGGKERYF
V gene: TRBV5-1; D gene: NA; J gene: TRBJ2-3; clone size: NA; CDR3 DNA: TGCGCCAGCAGCCTAGGGTCCCTGGGGGATATGCAGTATTTT; CDR3 protein: CASSLGSLGDMQYF
V gene: TRBV7-9; D gene: TRBD1; J gene: TRBJ2-1; clone size: few; CDR3 DNA: TGTGCCAGCAGCTCAAGACAGGGGATCTACAATGAGCAGTTCTTC; CDR3 protein: CASSSRQGIYNEQFF
V gene: TRBV10-3; D gene: NA; J gene: TRBJ2-1; clone size: NA; CDR3 DNA: TGTGCCATCAGCACCCAACAGGGAAATGAGCAGTTCTTC; CDR3 protein: CAISTQQGNEQFF
V gene: TRBV11-1; D gene: NA; J gene: TRBJ2-5; clone size: once; CDR3 DNA: TGTGCCATCAGCTTGTGTGTACAGGTTAGGGAGACCCAGTACTTC; CDR3 protein: CAISLCVQVRETQYF
V gene: TRBV4-2; D gene: NA; J gene: TRBJ1-2; clone size: many; CDR3 DNA: TGTGCCAGCAGCCAAGATATTTACAGCTCCTATGGCTACACCTTC; CDR3 protein: CASSQDIYSSYGYTF